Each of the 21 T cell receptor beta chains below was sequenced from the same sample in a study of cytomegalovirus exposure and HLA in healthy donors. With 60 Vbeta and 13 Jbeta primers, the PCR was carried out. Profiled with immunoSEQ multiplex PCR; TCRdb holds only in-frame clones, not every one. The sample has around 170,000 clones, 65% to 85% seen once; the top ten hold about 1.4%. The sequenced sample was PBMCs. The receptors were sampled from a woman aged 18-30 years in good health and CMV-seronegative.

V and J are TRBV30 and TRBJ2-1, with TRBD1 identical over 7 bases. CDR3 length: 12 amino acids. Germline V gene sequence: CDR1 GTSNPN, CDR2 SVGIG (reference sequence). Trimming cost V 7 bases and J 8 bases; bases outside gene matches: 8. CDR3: CASNRGQDEQFF. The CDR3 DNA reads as TGTGCCTCGAACAGGGGCCAGGATGAGCAGTTCTTC.

The CDR3 sequence: CASSEGGEQYF. CDR3 coding DNA: TGCGCCAGCAGTGAGGGGGGGGAGCAGTACTTC. The chain links TRBV10-2 to TRBJ2-7; D may be TRBD2 (6 bases). CDR1 is WSHSY and CDR2 is SAAADI in the germline V gene. Trimming pared 2 bases from V and 7 bases from J, leaving 6 bases between. This CDR3 is 11 amino acids long.

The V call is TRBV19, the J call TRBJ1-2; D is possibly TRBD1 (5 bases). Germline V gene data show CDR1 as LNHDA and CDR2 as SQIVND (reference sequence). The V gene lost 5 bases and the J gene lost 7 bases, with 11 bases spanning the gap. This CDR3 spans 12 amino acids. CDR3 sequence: CASSRGSIGYTF. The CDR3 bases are TGTGCCAGTAGTCGGGGGTCGATTGGCTACACCTTC.

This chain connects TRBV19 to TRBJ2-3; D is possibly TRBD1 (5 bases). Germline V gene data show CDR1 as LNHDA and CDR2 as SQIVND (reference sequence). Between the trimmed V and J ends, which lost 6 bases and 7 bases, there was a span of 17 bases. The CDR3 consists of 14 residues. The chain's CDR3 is CASRPQQVINTQYF. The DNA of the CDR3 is TGTGCCAGTAGGCCACAACAGGTCATCAATACGCAGTATTTT.

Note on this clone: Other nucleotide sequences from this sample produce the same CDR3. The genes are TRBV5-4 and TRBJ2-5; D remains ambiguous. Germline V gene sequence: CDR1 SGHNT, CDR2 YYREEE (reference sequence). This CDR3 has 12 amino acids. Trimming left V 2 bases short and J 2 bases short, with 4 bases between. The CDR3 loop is CASSFPQETQYF. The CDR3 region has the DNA TGTGCCAGCAGCTTCCCGCAAGAGACCCAGTACTTC.

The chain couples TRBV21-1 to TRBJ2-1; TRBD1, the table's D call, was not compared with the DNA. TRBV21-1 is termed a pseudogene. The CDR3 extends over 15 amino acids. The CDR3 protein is CASSNSGQLIYEQFF. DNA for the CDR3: TGTGCCAGCAGCAACTCGGGACAGCTTATCTATGAGCAGTTCTTC.

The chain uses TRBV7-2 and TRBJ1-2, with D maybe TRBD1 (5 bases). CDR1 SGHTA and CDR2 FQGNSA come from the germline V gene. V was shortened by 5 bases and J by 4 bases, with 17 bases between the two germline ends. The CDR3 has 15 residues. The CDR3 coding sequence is TGTGCCAGCAGCCAGAGAATAGACAGCCCCTATGGCTACACCTTC. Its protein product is CASSQRIDSPYGYTF.

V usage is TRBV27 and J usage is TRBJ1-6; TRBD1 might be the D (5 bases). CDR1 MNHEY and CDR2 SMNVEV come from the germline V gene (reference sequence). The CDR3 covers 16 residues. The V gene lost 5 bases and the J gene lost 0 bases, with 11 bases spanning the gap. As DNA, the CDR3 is TGTGCCAGCAGTCTGACAGATTACTCCTATAATTCACCCCTCCACTTT. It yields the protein CASSLTDYSYNSPLHF.

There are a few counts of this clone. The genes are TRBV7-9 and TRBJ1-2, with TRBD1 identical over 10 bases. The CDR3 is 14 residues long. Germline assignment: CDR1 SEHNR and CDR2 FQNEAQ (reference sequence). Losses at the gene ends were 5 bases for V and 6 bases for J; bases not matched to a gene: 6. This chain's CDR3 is CASSLGQGVDGYTF. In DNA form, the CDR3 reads TGTGCCAGCAGCCTCGGACAGGGGGTTGATGGCTACACCTTC.

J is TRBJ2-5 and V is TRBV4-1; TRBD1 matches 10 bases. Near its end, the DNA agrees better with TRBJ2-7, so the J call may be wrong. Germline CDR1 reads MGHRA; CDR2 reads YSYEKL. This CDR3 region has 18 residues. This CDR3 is CASSQVLSRDRGSYEQYF. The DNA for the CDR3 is TGCGCCAGCAGCCAAGTCTTATCCAGGGACAGGGGCTCCTACGAGCAGTACTTC.

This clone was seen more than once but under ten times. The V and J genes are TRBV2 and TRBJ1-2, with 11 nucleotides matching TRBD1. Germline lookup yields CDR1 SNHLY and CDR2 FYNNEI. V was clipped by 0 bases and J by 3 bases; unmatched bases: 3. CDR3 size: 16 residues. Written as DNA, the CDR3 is TGTGCCAGCAGTGAAGCCGGGACAGGGGGTGACTATGGCTACACCTTC. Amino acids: CASSEAGTGGDYGYTF.

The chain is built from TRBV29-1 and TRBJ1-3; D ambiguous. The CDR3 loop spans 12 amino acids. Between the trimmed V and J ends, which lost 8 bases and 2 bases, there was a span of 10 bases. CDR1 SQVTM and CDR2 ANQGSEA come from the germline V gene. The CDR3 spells CSMRGTGNTIYF. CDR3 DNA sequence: TGCAGCATGCGAGGGACTGGAAACACCATATATTTT. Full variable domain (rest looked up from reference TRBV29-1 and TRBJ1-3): SAVISQKPSRDICQRGTSLTIQCQVDSQVTMMFWYRQQPGQSLTLIATANQGSEATYESGFVIDKFPISRPNLTFSTLTVSNMSPEDSSIYLCSMRGTGNTIYFGEGSWLTVV.

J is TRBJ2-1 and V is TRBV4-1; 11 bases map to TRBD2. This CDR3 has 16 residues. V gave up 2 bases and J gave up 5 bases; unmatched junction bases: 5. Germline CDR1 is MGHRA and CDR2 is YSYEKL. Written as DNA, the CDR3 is TGCGCCAGCAGCCAAAACCCGACTAGCGGGAACAATGAGCAGTTCTTC. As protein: CASSQNPTSGNNEQFF.

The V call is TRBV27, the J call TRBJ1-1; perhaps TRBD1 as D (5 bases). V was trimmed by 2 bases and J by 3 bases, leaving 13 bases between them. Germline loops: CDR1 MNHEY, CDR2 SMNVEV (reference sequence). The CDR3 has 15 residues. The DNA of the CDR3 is TGTGCCAGCAGTTTAGTTCTAAGGGGCCACACTGAAGCTTTCTTT. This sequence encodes CASSLVLRGHTEAFF.

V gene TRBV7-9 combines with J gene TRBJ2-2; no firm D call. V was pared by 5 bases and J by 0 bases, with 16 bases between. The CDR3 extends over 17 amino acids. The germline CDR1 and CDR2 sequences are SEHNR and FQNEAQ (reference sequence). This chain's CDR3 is CASSPPMSFANTGELFF. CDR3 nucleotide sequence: TGTGCCAGCAGCCCCCCGATGAGCTTCGCGAACACCGGGGAGCTGTTTTTT.

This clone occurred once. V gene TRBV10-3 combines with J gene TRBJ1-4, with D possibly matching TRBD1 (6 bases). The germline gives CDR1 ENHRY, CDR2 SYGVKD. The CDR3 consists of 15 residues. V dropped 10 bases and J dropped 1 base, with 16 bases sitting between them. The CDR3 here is CATRDIDGTNEKLFF. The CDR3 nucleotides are TGTGCCACAAGGGACATCGATGGAACTAATGAAAAACTGTTTTTT.

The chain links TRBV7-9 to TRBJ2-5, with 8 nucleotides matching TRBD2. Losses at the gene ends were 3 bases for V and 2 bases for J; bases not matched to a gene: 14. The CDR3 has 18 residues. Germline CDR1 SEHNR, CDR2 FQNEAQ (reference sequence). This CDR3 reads CASSFGLAETIGQETQYF. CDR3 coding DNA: TGTGCCAGCAGCTTCGGACTAGCCGAAACAATAGGTCAAGAGACCCAGTACTTC.

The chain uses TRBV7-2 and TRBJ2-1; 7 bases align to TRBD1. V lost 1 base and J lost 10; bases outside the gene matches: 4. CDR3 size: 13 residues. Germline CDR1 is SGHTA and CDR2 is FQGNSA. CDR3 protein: CASSLVTGNEQFF. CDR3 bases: TGTGCCAGCAGCTTAGTGACAGGGAACGAGCAGTTCTTC.

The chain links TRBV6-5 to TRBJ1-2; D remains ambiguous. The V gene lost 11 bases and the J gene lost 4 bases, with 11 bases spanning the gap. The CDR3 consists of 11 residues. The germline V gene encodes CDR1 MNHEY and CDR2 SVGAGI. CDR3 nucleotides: TGTGCCGCGAGCTCCGGCTATGGCTACACCTTC. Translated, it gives CAASSGYGYTF.

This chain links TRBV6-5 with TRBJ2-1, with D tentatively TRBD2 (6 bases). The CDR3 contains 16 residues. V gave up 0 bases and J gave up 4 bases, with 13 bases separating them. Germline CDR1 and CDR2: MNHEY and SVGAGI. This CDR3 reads CASSYSGGARYNEQFF. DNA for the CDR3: TGTGCCAGCAGTTACTCAGGAGGGGCCAGGTACAATGAGCAGTTCTTC.

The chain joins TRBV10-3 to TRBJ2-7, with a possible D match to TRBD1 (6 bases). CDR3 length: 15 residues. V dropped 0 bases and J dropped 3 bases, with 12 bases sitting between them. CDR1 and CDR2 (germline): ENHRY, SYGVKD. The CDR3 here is CAISESEKGHYEQYF. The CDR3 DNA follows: TGTGCCATCAGTGAGTCGGAAAAGGGACACTACGAGCAGTACTTC.